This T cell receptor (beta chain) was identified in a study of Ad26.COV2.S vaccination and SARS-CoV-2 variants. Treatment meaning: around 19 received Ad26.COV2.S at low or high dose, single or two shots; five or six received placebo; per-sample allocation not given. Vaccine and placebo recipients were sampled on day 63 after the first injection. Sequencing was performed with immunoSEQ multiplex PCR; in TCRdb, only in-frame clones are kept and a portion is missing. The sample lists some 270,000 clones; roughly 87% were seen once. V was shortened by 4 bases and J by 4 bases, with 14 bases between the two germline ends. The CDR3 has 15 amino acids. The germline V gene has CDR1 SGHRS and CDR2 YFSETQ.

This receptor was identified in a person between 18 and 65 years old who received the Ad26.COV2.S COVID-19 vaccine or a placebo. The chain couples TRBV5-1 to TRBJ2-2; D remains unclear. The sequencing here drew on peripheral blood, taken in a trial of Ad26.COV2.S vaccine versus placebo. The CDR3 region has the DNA TGCGCCAGCAGCCCTCGGAGCCCGGGCACCGGGGAGCTGTTTTTT. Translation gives CASSPRSPGTGELFF.